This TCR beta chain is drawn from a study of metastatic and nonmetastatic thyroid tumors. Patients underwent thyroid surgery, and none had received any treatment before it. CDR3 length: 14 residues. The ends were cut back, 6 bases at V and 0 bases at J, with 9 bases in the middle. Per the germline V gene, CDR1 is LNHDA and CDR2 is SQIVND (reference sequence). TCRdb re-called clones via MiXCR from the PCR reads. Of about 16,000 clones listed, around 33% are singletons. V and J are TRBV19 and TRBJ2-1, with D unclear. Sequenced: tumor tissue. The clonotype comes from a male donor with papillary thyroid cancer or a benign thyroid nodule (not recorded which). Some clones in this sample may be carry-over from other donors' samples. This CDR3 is CASRHSSSYNEQFF. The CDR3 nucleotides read TGTGCCAGTAGGCACTCTAGCTCCTACAATGAGCAGTTCTTC.